This record covers a single T cell receptor (beta chain). What it binds is not known. MiXCR, run by TCRdb on the RACE reads, gives a single entry per CDR3 protein. This table has 300,000 to 450,000 distinct CDR3 sequences, more than 4.5% appearing once. The sample is drawn from a study of human T cells and chemical hapten exposure. About the study: The sensitizing agent was 2% DPC, placed on about 2 cm by about 2 cm of upper inner arm skin. All patients underwent weekly scalp dosing with diphenylcyclopropenone for the full roughly 25-week study.

Study results and caveats: The study found that DPC sensitization did not change TCRs above 1 in 1000 frequency.

The time point is: pre-sensitization, week 0. Treatment noted: therapeutic diphenylcyclopropenone sensitization with weekly scalp DPC. The CDR3 extends over 13 amino acids. The germline V gene encodes CDR1 MNHEY and CDR2 SVGEGT. V lost 6 bases to trimming and J lost 4 bases, with 12 bases between them. Material: whole blood, obtained in connection with sensitization to the hapten diphenylcyclopropenone (DPC). The receptor was isolated from a woman aged 45 to 65 with alopecia areata. Some clones in this sample may be carry-over from other donors' samples. The chain carries TRBV6-2 or TRBV6-3 and TRBJ2-5; D is perhaps TRBD1 or TRBD2 (5 bases each). CDR3 sequence: CASRPAGAETQYF. The CDR3 DNA is TGTGCCAGCAGACCGGCCGGGGCAGAGACCCAGTACTTC.